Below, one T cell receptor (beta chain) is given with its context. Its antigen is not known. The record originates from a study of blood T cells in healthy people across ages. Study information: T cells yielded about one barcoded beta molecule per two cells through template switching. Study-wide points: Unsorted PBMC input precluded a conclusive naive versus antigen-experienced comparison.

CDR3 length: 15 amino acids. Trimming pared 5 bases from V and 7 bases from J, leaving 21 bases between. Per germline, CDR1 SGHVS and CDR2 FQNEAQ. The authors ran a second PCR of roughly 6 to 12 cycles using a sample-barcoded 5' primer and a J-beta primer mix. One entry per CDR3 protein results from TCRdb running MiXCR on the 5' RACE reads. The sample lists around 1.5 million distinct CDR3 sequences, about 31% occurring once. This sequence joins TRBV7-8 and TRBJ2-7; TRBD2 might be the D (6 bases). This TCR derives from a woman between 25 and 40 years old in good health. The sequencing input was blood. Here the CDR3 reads CASSPAWGLSEEQYF. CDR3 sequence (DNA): TGTGCCAGCAGCCCCGCATGGGGACTCAGCGAAGAGCAGTACTTC.